Each of the 9 T cell receptor beta chains below was sequenced from the same sample in a study of T cell clonality in common variable immunodeficiency. TCRdb's table, derived via immunoSEQ multiplex PCR, lists solely in-frame clones and lacks some. The sample shows 40,000 to 55,000 clones, none of them appearing just once. Sequencing used peripheral blood mononuclear cells. These receptor sequences come from a person between 18 and 69 years old in good health.

This clone was found many times. The read ends 3 residues shy of where the CDR3 ends; the end is completed using the germline J gene. V is TRBV6-2 or TRBV6-3 and J is TRBJ1-2; possibly TRBD1 for D (6 bases). Trimming pared 6 bases from V and 4 bases from J, leaving 12 bases between. This CDR3 is built from 13 residues. Per germline, CDR1 MNHEY and CDR2 SVGEGT. Here the CDR3 reads CASRGTLSYGYTF. The part of the CDR3 DNA that was read is TGTGCCAGCAGGGGGACACTGTCCTATGGC.

This clone showed up many times. One end of the junction fails to match germline, which may point to a read error. From the germline J gene comes the end of the CDR3, since the read stops 3 residues before it. This chain links TRBV11-3 with TRBJ2-3; tentative D call: TRBD2 (5 bases). Germline V CDR1 and CDR2: SGHNT, YENEEA. CDR3 length: 13 residues. The CDR3 DNA, read in part, is TGTGCCAGCAGCGCAGCTAGCATAGATACG. The encoded protein is CASSAASIDT. The CDR3 in its entirety is CASSAASIDTQYF.

This clone came up many times. The sequence runs out 3 residues before the end of the CDR3; the remainder is reconstructed from the germline J gene. This chain joins TRBV7-7 and TRBJ2-1; 9 bases map to TRBD1. After removal of 4 bases from V and 7 bases from J, the junction contained 8 bases not matched to a gene. The length of the CDR3 is 15 residues. CDR1 and CDR2 from the germline V gene are SSHAT and FNYEAQ (reference sequence). The covered CDR3 bases are TGTGCCAGCAGCTCCGGGACAGGGACCCATAATGAG. Residues: CASSSGTGTHNE. The CDR3 reads in full as CASSSGTGTHNEQFF.

This clone came up many times. The read ends 3 residues shy of where the CDR3 ends; the end is completed using the germline J gene. The chain combines TRBV18 with TRBJ1-2, with D possibly matching TRBD1 (5 bases). V lost 1 base and J lost 6, with 18 bases in between. Germline loops: CDR1 KGHSH, CDR2 LQKENI. There are 16 residues in the CDR3. The CDR3 bases that were read are TGTGCCAGCTCACCACTGGCGGGGGGTGAACTTGATGGC. Its translation is CASSPLAGGELDG. The whole CDR3 protein is CASSPLAGGELDGYTF.

This clone was picked up many times. Sequencing ends 3 residues short of the CDR3 end; the germline J gene provides the rest. The chain recombines TRBV5-1 with TRBJ2-7; D gene unclear. The CDR3 spans 14 residues. V was trimmed by 5 bases and J by 2 bases, leaving 14 bases between them. Germline values: CDR1 SGHRS, CDR2 YFSETQ. The CDR3 bases that were read are TGCGCCAGCAGTTTTCCCGCCAGGCCCTACGAG. This sequence encodes CASSFPARPYE. The full-length CDR3 reads as CASSFPARPYEQYF.

This clone appeared many times. The DNA ends 3 residues before the CDR3 does, and the rest of the CDR3 is filled in from the germline J gene. This rearrangement joins TRBV18 to TRBJ2-2; TRBD2 is a possible D gene (7 bases). This CDR3 contains 16 residues. Germline lookup yields CDR1 KGHSH and CDR2 LQKENI. V lost 0 bases to trimming and J lost 1 base, with 9 bases between them. CDR3: CASSPPGGLNTGELFF. Partial CDR3 DNA: TGTGCCAGCTCACCACCGGGGGGGCTGAACACCGGGGAG.

This clone appeared many times. The read ends 3 residues early relative to the CDR3; the germline J gene fills the gap. The gene calls are TRBV9 and TRBJ2-3; D is perhaps TRBD2 (6 bases). This CDR3 is 16 amino acids long. The germline CDR1 and CDR2 sequences are SGDLS and YYNGEE. Between the trimmed V and J ends, which lost 2 bases and 0 bases, there was a span of 13 bases. The CDR3: CASSVGLRGSTDTQYF. Incomplete CDR3 DNA: TGTGCCAGCAGCGTGGGCCTTCGGGGGAGCACAGATACG.

Comments on this clone: The CDR3 end falls 3 residues outside the read, so it is completed with the germline J gene. This chain links TRBV7-2 with TRBJ1-1, with 7 bases aligning to TRBD1. V gave up 10 bases and J gave up 1 base; unmatched junction bases: 12. The CDR3 is 15 amino acids. Germline CDR1 SGHTA, CDR2 FQGNSA. The covered CDR3 bases are TGTGCCATCGGGGGAACAGGGGTGGCGAACACTGAA. It encodes CAIGGTGVANTE. In full, the CDR3 reads CAIGGTGVANTEAFF.

The CDR3 spells CSARSRRGGETQYF. Incomplete CDR3 DNA: TGCAGTGCTAGGAGTAGAAGGGGGGGAGAGACC. V and J are TRBV20-1 and TRBJ2-5; weak D call: TRBD2 (7 bases). Sequencing ends 3 residues short of the CDR3 end; the germline J gene provides the rest. V lost 3 bases, J lost 4 bases, and 15 bases lay in between. Germline V gene lookup returns CDR1 DFQATT and CDR2 SNEGSKA (reference sequence). The CDR3 covers 14 residues.